Listed below are T cell receptor beta chains from one sample, sequenced in a study of cytomegalovirus exposure and HLA in healthy donors. Assay: immunoSEQ multiplex PCR; the TCRdb copy retains only in-frame clones and omits some. The table includes fewer than 120,000 clones, around 86% detected once. Sequencing was carried out using PBMCs. The receptors here all came from a man aged 40-50 years in good health and CMV-seronegative. Each CDR3 is given with its conserved first and last residue. The order of the fields is CDR3 length, clone size, D gene, J gene, V gene, CDR3 protein, CDR3 DNA. A D gene is named only where the DNA matches it firmly. Only some rows state a clone size, as once, few, many or a class for expanded clones.

len: 15
abundance: NA
d_gene: NA
j_gene: TRBJ1-2
v_gene: TRBV7-2
CDR3aa: CASSLTLLVIGGYTF
CDR3nt: TGTGCCAGCAGCTTAACTCTATTGGTTATCGGGGGCTACACCTTC

len: 20
abundance: NA
d_gene: TRBD2
j_gene: TRBJ2-1
v_gene: TRBV30
CDR3aa: CAWSVLPGLAGGPKYNEQFF
CDR3nt: TGTGCCTGGAGTGTACTACCCGGACTAGCGGGGGGGCCTAAGTACAATGAGCAGTTCTTC

len: 15
abundance: NA
d_gene: TRBD1
j_gene: TRBJ1-2
v_gene: TRBV2
CDR3aa: CASSEADRAAEGYTF
CDR3nt: TGTGCCAGCAGTGAAGCTGACAGGGCAGCGGAGGGCTACACCTTC

len: 14
abundance: NA
d_gene: NA
j_gene: TRBJ2-1
v_gene: TRBV5-1
CDR3aa: CASSAGTPGNEQFF
CDR3nt: TGCGCCAGCAGCGCCGGGACACCGGGTAATGAGCAGTTCTTC

len: 15
abundance: NA
d_gene: TRBD1
j_gene: TRBJ2-3
v_gene: TRBV5-1
CDR3aa: CASSLGTGKVDTQYF
CDR3nt: TGCGCCAGCAGCTTGGGGACAGGGAAAGTAGATACGCAGTATTTT

len: 15
abundance: NA
d_gene: NA
j_gene: TRBJ2-2
v_gene: TRBV2
CDR3aa: CASTLRAGPTGELFF
CDR3nt: TGTGCCAGCACTCTACGGGCAGGGCCCACCGGGGAGCTGTTTTTT

len: 13
abundance: NA
d_gene: TRBD1
j_gene: TRBJ1-5
v_gene: TRBV27
CDR3aa: CASSAGQNQPQHF
CDR3nt: TGTGCCAGCAGTGCGGGACAGAATCAGCCCCAGCATTTT

len: 12
abundance: NA
d_gene: NA
j_gene: TRBJ2-3
v_gene: TRBV5-4
CDR3aa: CASSLHTDTQYF
CDR3nt: TGTGCCAGCAGCTTGCACACAGATACGCAGTATTTT

len: 11
abundance: NA
d_gene: NA
j_gene: TRBJ1-5
v_gene: TRBV28
CDR3aa: CASRDVQPQHF
CDR3nt: TGTGCCAGTCGGGATGTTCAGCCCCAGCATTTT

len: 15
abundance: NA
d_gene: NA
j_gene: TRBJ1-4
v_gene: TRBV7-9
CDR3aa: CASSSRKGTNEKLFF
CDR3nt: TGTGCCAGCAGCTCGAGAAAGGGGACTAATGAAAAACTGTTTTTT

len: 17
abundance: NA
d_gene: NA
j_gene: TRBJ1-3
v_gene: TRBV9
CDR3aa: CASSVEGLGLSGNTIYF
CDR3nt: TGTGCCAGCAGCGTAGAAGGACTTGGGCTCTCTGGAAACACCATATATTTT

len: 15
abundance: NA
d_gene: NA
j_gene: TRBJ2-1
v_gene: TRBV5-6
CDR3aa: CASSLLRESYNEQFF
CDR3nt: TGTGCCAGCAGCTTGCTCAGGGAAAGTTACAATGAGCAGTTCTTC

len: 13
abundance: NA
d_gene: NA
j_gene: TRBJ2-4
v_gene: TRBV2
CDR3aa: CASSGQPTNIQYF
CDR3nt: TGTGCCAGCAGTGGACAGCCGACAAACATTCAGTACTTC

len: 16
abundance: NA
d_gene: TRBD1
j_gene: TRBJ1-5
v_gene: TRBV19
CDR3aa: CASSKYRGNGNQPQHF
CDR3nt: TGTGCCAGTAGTAAATACAGGGGGAATGGCAATCAGCCCCAGCATTTT

len: 15
abundance: NA
d_gene: TRBD1
j_gene: TRBJ1-6
v_gene: TRBV2
CDR3aa: CASSALDRPYSPLHF
CDR3nt: TGTGCCAGCAGCGCCTTGGACAGGCCCTATTCACCCCTCCACTTT

len: 17
abundance: NA
d_gene: TRBD1
j_gene: TRBJ2-7
v_gene: TRBV5-6
CDR3aa: CASSLGNHRGRGTEQYF
CDR3nt: TGTGCCAGCAGCCTGGGAAACCACAGGGGGCGAGGGACCGAGCAGTACTTC

len: 19
abundance: few
d_gene: TRBD1
j_gene: TRBJ1-1
v_gene: TRBV5-1
CDR3aa: CASSLVRMGKGTGATEAFF
CDR3nt: TGCGCCAGCAGCTTGGTAAGAATGGGCAAGGGGACAGGGGCCACTGAAGCTTTCTTT

len: 12
abundance: NA
d_gene: NA
j_gene: TRBJ1-5
v_gene: TRBV6-6
CDR3aa: CASSYGGEPQHF
CDR3nt: TGTGCCAGCAGTTACGGGGGGGAGCCCCAGCATTTT

len: 14
abundance: NA
d_gene: NA
j_gene: TRBJ2-2
v_gene: TRBV19
CDR3aa: CASSNLQGAGELFF
CDR3nt: TGTGCCAGTAGTAATTTACAGGGAGCCGGGGAGCTGTTTTTT

len: 14
abundance: NA
d_gene: NA
j_gene: TRBJ1-4
v_gene: TRBV7-2
CDR3aa: CASSLERAGHELFF
CDR3nt: TGTGCCAGCAGCTTAGAAAGAGCGGGGCACGAACTGTTTTTT

len: 16
abundance: NA
d_gene: NA
j_gene: TRBJ1-6
v_gene: TRBV6-6
CDR3aa: CASISGGGKDNSPLHF
CDR3nt: TGTGCCAGCATCTCCGGTGGGGGGAAGGATAATTCACCCCTCCACTTT

len: 13
abundance: NA
d_gene: NA
j_gene: TRBJ1-5
v_gene: TRBV19
CDR3aa: CASSLGRDQPQHF
CDR3nt: TGTGCCAGTAGTTTGGGGAGGGATCAGCCCCAGCATTTT

len: 15
abundance: NA
d_gene: TRBD1
j_gene: TRBJ1-5
v_gene: TRBV28
CDR3aa: CASRPGGRGNQPQHF
CDR3nt: TGTGCCAGCAGGCCAGGGGGAAGGGGCAATCAGCCCCAGCATTTT

len: 17
abundance: NA
d_gene: TRBD2
j_gene: TRBJ2-1
v_gene: TRBV5-1
CDR3aa: CASSLILGGGGENEQFF
CDR3nt: TGCGCCAGCAGCTTGATACTAGGCGGGGGGGGCGAAAATGAGCAGTTCTTC

len: 14
abundance: NA
d_gene: NA
j_gene: TRBJ1-1
v_gene: TRBV5-4
CDR3aa: CASSGGGLNTEAFF
CDR3nt: TGTGCCAGCAGCGGGGGGGGGCTGAACACTGAAGCTTTCTTT

len: 15
abundance: once
d_gene: NA
j_gene: TRBJ1-2
v_gene: TRBV2
CDR3aa: CASSENGRAGNGYTF
CDR3nt: TGTGCCAGCAGTGAAAATGGTCGGGCAGGGAATGGCTACACCTTC

len: 16
abundance: NA
d_gene: NA
j_gene: TRBJ1-1
v_gene: TRBV7-8
CDR3aa: CASSSRAGAPNTEAFF
CDR3nt: TGTGCCAGCAGCTCCCGGGCTGGGGCTCCAAACACTGAAGCTTTCTTT

len: 14
abundance: NA
d_gene: NA
j_gene: TRBJ1-3
v_gene: TRBV28
CDR3aa: CASSFQDRGNTIYF
CDR3nt: TGTGCCAGCAGTTTCCAGGATCGTGGAAACACCATATATTTT

len: 12
abundance: NA
d_gene: NA
j_gene: TRBJ2-7
v_gene: TRBV7-2
CDR3aa: CASSGRNYEQYF
CDR3nt: TGTGCCAGCAGCGGGAGAAACTACGAGCAGTACTTC

len: 13
abundance: NA
d_gene: NA
j_gene: TRBJ1-1
v_gene: TRBV5-6
CDR3aa: CASSRSGVTEAFF
CDR3nt: TGTGCCAGCAGCCGTTCGGGGGTCACTGAAGCTTTCTTT

len: 14
abundance: once
d_gene: NA
j_gene: TRBJ2-5
v_gene: TRBV7-2
CDR3aa: CASSLNPGGPTQYF
CDR3nt: TGTGCCAGCAGCTTAAACCCGGGGGGCCCTACCCAGTACTTC

len: 15
abundance: once
d_gene: TRBD1
j_gene: TRBJ2-7
v_gene: TRBV4-1
CDR3aa: CASSQDQGAPYEQYF
CDR3nt: TGCGCCAGCAGCCAAGATCAGGGGGCCCCCTACGAGCAGTACTTC

len: 15
abundance: NA
d_gene: NA
j_gene: TRBJ1-1
v_gene: TRBV4-1
CDR3aa: CASSQVDSMNTEAFF
CDR3nt: TGCGCCAGCAGCCAGGTCGACAGTATGAACACTGAAGCTTTCTTT

len: 15
abundance: NA
d_gene: TRBD2
j_gene: TRBJ2-1
v_gene: TRBV27
CDR3aa: CASSLFSSGEGEQFF
CDR3nt: TGTGCCAGCAGTTTATTTTCCAGCGGGGAGGGTGAGCAGTTCTTC

len: 10
abundance: NA
d_gene: NA
j_gene: TRBJ1-3
v_gene: TRBV5-8
CDR3aa: CASSSNTIYF
CDR3nt: TGTGCCAGCAGCTCGAACACCATATATTTT

len: 12
abundance: few
d_gene: NA
j_gene: TRBJ1-2
v_gene: TRBV6-5
CDR3aa: CASSYRGYGYTF
CDR3nt: TGTGCCAGCAGTTATCGCGGCTATGGCTACACCTTC

len: 14
abundance: NA
d_gene: TRBD1
j_gene: TRBJ1-5
v_gene: TRBV19
CDR3aa: CARNQGERPQPQHF
CDR3nt: TGTGCCAGAAATCAGGGGGAGAGGCCACAGCCCCAGCATTTT

len: 14
abundance: NA
d_gene: TRBD1
j_gene: TRBJ2-7
v_gene: TRBV5-4
CDR3aa: CASSFVGQDYEQYF
CDR3nt: TGTGCCAGCAGCTTTGTCGGACAGGACTACGAGCAGTACTTC

len: 13
abundance: NA
d_gene: NA
j_gene: TRBJ1-1
v_gene: TRBV6-5
CDR3aa: CASSYRQSSEAFF
CDR3nt: TGTGCCAGCAGTTATCGACAGAGTTCTGAAGCTTTCTTT

len: 13
abundance: NA
d_gene: TRBD2
j_gene: TRBJ2-5
v_gene: TRBV30
CDR3aa: CAWNGGLDETQYF
CDR3nt: TGTGCCTGGAACGGGGGGTTGGACGAGACCCAGTACTTC

len: 16
abundance: NA
d_gene: NA
j_gene: TRBJ2-7
v_gene: TRBV18
CDR3aa: CASSPLGGTGINEQYF
CDR3nt: TGTGCCAGCTCACCCCTTGGGGGGACCGGTATTAACGAGCAGTACTTC

len: 16
abundance: NA
d_gene: NA
j_gene: TRBJ2-6
v_gene: TRBV5-8
CDR3aa: CASSFFTTSGANVLTF
CDR3nt: TGTGCCAGCAGCTTTTTTACTACCTCTGGGGCCAACGTCCTGACTTTC

len: 15
abundance: NA
d_gene: TRBD2
j_gene: TRBJ2-1
v_gene: TRBV5-6
CDR3aa: CASRLLALGYNEQFF
CDR3nt: TGTGCCAGCAGACTACTAGCGTTAGGCTACAATGAGCAGTTCTTC